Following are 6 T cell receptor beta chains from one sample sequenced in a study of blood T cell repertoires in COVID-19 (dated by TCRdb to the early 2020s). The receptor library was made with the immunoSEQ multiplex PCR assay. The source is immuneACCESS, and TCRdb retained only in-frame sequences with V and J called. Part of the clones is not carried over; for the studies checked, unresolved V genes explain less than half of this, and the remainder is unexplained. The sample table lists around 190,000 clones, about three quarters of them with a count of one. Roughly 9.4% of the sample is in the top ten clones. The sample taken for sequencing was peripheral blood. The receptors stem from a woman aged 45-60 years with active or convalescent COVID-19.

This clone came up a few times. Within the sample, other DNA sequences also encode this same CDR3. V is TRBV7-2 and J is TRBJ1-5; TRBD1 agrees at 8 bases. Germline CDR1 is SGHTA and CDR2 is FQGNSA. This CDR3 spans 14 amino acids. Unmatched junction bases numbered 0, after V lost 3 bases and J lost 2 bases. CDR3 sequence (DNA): TGTGCCAGCAGCTTGGGACAGGGCAATCAGCCCCAGCATTTT. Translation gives CASSLGQGNQPQHF.

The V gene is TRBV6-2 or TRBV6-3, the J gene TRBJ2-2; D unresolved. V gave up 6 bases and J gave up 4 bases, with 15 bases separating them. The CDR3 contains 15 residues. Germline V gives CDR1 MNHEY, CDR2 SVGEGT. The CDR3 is CASSRLIMPTGELFF. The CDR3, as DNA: TGTGCCAGCAGCCGACTTATAATGCCCACCGGGGAGCTGTTTTTT.

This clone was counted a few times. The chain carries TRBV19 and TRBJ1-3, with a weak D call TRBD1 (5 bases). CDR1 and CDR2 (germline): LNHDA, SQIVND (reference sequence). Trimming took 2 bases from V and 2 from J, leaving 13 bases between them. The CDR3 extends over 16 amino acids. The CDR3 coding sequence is TGTGCCAGTAGTATACGGCAGGGAAAGACTGGAAACACCATATATTTT. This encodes CASSIRQGKTGNTIYF.

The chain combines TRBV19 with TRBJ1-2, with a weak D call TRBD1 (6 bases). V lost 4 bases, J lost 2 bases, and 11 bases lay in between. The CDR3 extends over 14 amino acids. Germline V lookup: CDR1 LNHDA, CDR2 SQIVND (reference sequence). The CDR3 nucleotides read TGTGCCAGTAGTACGGGACACCCAAACTATGGCTACACCTTC. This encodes CASSTGHPNYGYTF.

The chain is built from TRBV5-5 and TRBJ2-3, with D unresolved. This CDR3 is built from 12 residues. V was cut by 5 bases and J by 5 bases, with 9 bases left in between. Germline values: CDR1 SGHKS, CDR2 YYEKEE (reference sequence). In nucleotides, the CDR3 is TGTGCCAGCAGTCCCGAGGAAGATACGCAGTATTTT. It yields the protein CASSPEEDTQYF.

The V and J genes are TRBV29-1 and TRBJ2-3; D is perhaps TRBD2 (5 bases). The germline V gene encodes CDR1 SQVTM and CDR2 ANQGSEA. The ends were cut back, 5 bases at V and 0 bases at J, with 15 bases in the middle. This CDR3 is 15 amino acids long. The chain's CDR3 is CSVRPEASSTDTQYF. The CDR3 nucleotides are TGCAGCGTTCGTCCGGAGGCGTCTAGCACAGATACGCAGTATTTT.